The present TCR beta chain was sequenced within a study of T cell responses to AZD1222 COVID-19 vaccine. Study at large: Combined were second doses at about 4 or about 12 weeks.

A few counts support this clone. What it binds is not known. General observations from the study: Close to half of all spike-specific TCRs reportedly target regions of the variants that are unmutated. Dominant at 160-218 and 743-854, vaccine-associated CD4 TCRs also spanned spike.

The germline CDR1 and CDR2 sequences are LNHDA and SQIVND (reference sequence). The CDR3 runs to 16 residues. Trimming pared 1 base from V and 3 bases from J, leaving 12 bases between. Produced via immunoSEQ multiplex PCR; TCRdb's table is partial and in-frame only. This table has over 110,000 clones, approximately 94% appearing once. The TCR originated in an adult in good health. This sample comprised peripheral blood, obtained on day 0 of AZD1222 vaccination. This chain uses TRBV19 with TRBJ1-4; the D is unclear. CDR3 amino acids: CASSIGSGQPNEKLFF. CDR3 nucleotide sequence: TGTGCCAGTAGTATAGGATCTGGTCAGCCTAATGAAAAACTGTTTTTT.